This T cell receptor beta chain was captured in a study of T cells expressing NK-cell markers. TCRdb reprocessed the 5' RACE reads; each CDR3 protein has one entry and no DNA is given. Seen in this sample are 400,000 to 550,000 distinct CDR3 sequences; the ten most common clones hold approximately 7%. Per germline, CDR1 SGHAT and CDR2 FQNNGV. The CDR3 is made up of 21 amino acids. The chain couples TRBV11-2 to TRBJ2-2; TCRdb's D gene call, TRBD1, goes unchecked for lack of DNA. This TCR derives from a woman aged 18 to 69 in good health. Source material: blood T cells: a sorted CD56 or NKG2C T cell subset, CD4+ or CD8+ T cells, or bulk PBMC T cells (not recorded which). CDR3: CASSLVGPAFLSWELAGELFF. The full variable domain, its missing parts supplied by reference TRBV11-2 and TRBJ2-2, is EAGVAQSPRYKIIEKRQSVAFWCNPISGHATLYWYQQILGQGPKLLIQFQNNGVVDDSQLPKDRFSAERLKGVDSTLKIQPAKLEDSAVYLCASSLVGPAFLSWELAGELFFGEGSRLTVL.